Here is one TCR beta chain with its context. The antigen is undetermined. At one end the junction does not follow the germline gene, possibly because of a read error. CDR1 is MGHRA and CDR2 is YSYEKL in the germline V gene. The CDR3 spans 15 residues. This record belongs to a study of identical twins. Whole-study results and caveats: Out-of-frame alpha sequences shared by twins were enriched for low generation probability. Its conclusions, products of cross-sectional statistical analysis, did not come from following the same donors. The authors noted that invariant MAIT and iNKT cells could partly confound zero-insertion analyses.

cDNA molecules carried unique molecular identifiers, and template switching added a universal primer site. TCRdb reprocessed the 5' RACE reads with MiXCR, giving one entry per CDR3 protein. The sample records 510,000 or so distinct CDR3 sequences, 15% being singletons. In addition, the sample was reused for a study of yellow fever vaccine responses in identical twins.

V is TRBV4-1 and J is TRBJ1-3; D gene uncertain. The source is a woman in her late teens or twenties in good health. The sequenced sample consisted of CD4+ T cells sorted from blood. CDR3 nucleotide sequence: TGCGCCAGCAGCCAAAGTGACCGCTCTGGAAACTCCATATATTTT. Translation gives CASSQSDRSGNSIYF.